The source of this T cell receptor beta chain is a study of blood T cell repertoires in COVID-19. Study information: Acute and convalescent COVID-19 samples came from the United States, Italy and Spain. Sources were T cells, B-cell-depleted T cells, or PBMCs; the material itself was cDNA or gDNA.

J lost 6 bases, V lost 3 bases, and 4 bases had no gene match. The germline V gene has CDR1 MNHEY and CDR2 SMNVEV (reference sequence). The CDR3 loop spans 15 amino acids. The authors' processing: Estimation of nucleated cell counts was performed using reference gene primer amplification. This table comes from immunoSEQ multiplex PCR, and its TCRdb copy is limited to in-frame clones, with some not included. Clone size and the V and J calls come from that table; the DNA yielded D and trimming. This sample yields some 200,000 clones, of which roughly 80% are seen a single time; 8% to 13% belongs to the top ten.

Source material: peripheral blood. This TCR came from a woman older than 75 with acute or convalescent COVID-19. This chain joins TRBV27 and TRBJ2-2; 10 bases fit TRBD1. The DNA for the CDR3 is TGTGCCAGCAGTTTTCGTGGACAGGGGGCCGGGGAGCTGTTTTTT. The encoded protein is CASSFRGQGAGELFF.